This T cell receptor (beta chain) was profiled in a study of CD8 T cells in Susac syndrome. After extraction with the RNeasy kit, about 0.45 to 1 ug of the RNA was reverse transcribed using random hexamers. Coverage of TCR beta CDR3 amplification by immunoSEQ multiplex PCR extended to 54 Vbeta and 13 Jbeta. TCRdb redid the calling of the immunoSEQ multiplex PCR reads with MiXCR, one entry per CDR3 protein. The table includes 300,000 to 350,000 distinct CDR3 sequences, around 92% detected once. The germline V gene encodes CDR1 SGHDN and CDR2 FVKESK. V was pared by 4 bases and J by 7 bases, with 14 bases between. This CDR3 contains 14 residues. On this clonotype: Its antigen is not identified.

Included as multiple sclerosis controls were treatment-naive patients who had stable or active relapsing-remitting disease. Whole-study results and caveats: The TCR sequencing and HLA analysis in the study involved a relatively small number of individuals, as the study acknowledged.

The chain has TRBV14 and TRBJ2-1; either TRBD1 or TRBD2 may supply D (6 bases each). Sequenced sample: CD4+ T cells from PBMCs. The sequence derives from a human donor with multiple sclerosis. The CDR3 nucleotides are TGTGCCAGCAGCCTTAGGGGGGCAGTGAATGAGCAGTTCTTC. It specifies CASSLRGAVNEQFF.